This T cell receptor beta chain was observed in a study of Ad26.COV2.S vaccination and SARS-CoV-2 variants. On the study more broadly: Vaccine-arm donor from the placebo-controlled COV1001 Ad26.COV2.S trial. Overall study findings and caveats: Comparability of non-spike TCR breadth was observed across vaccine and placebo recipients. After vaccination, substantial breadth of spike-specific CD8+ and CD4+ responses was reported.

The sample's treatment: approximately 18 received Ad26.COV2.S at low or high dose, single or two shots; roughly five received placebo; per-sample allocation not given. Samples analyzed were those drawn on day 63 after the first vaccine or placebo injection. About this clone: Its antigen is not known.

This CDR3 comprises 13 residues. Germline values: CDR1 SGHAT, CDR2 FQNNGV. Trimming shortened V by 0 bases and J by 6 bases, and 7 bases separated the two germline ends. Only in-frame clones appear in the TCRdb table, and some are missing; sequencing was by immunoSEQ multiplex PCR. This sample has 320,000 or so clones, with 90% found just once. This sequence joins TRBV11-2 and TRBJ2-3; D gene unclear. This sequence was found in a person aged 18-65 years who received the Ad26.COV2.S COVID-19 vaccine or a placebo. The sample consisted of peripheral blood, taken in a trial of Ad26.COV2.S vaccine versus placebo. CDR3 coding DNA: TGTGCCAGCAGCTTAGACCCCCCCGATACGCAGTATTTT. This codes for CASSLDPPDTQYF.